These T cell receptor beta chains were read from a single sample in a study of T-cell memory formation after mild COVID-19. TCRdb itself ran the 5' RACE reads through MiXCR, one entry per CDR3 protein. The sample consists of roughly 250,000 distinct CDR3 sequences, less than 20% of them appearing once. The sequenced material came from PBMCs or a T cell subset sorted from them (not recorded which). Receptors originate from a man aged 18-30 years who had mild COVID-19 (a few samples of this study predate the infection). Cell type and time point are not known. Both conserved end residues are part of each CDR3. The D gene is left open where the match is weak. Size values are once, few and many counts, or a class for expanded clones, and some rows have none.

TRBD1 | . | TRBJ1-1 | TRBV5-1 | TGCGCCAGCAGCTTCGGACAGGGGACCTTGAACACTGAAGCTTTCTTT | CASSFGQGTLNTEAFF
TRBD2 | few | TRBJ2-2 | TRBV20-1 | TGCAGTGCTGGGCCGACTAGCGGGGCGAACACCGGGGAGCTGTTTTTT | CSAGPTSGANTGELFF
TRBD1 | . | TRBJ1-4 | TRBV7-8 | TGTGCCAGCAGCTTATCCAGGGGGCGCGAGTCTAATGAAAAACTGTTTTTT | CASSLSRGRESNEKLFF
. | . | TRBJ2-2 | TRBV5-1 | TGCGCCAGCAGCTTGGAAAGTTGGGACGGGGAGCTGTTTTTT | CASSLESWDGELFF
. | . | TRBJ1-3 | TRBV7-2 | TGTGCCAGCAGCTACGTCGGCTCTGGAAACACCATATATTTT | CASSYVGSGNTIYF
TRBD1 | few | TRBJ1-1 | TRBV5-4 | TGTGCCAGCAGCAGACGGGCAACAGGGGGATGGACTGAAGCTTTCTTT | CASSRRATGGWTEAFF
. | . | TRBJ2-4 | TRBV20-1 | TGCAGTGCTACACCAGGGTTGGGAGTTGTCTTC | CSATPGLGVVF
TRBD1 | few | TRBJ1-1 | TRBV19 | TGTGCCAGTAAAACTGAGGCCGGGACAGGGTACAAGAACACTGAAGCTTTCTTT | CASKTEAGTGYKNTEAFF
TRBD1 | few | TRBJ2-7 | TRBV5-6 | TGTGCCAGCAGCTTGGTGGACAGGACCTACGAGCAGTACTTC | CASSLVDRTYEQYF
. | many | TRBJ1-5 | TRBV7-9 | TGTGCCAGCAGCTTGGGGGAGGGTCAGCCCCAGCATTTT | CASSLGEGQPQHF
TRBD1 | . | TRBJ1-2 | TRBV7-2 | TGTGCCAGCAGCGCCCGGGACAGGGGCTATGGCTACACCTTC | CASSARDRGYGYTF
TRBD2 | . | TRBJ2-3 | TRBV29-1 | TGCAGCGTAGGACTAGCGGGGGCAGATACGCAGTATTTT | CSVGLAGADTQYF
. | . | TRBJ1-2 | TRBV24-1 | TGTGCCACCAGGGGTTATCAAGGCTACACCTTC | CATRGYQGYTF
. | . | TRBJ1-2 | TRBV28 | TGTGCCAGCAGCTTACGAGGCTCTGGCTACACCTTC | CASSLRGSGYTF
. | . | TRBJ1-1 | TRBV4-3 | TGCGCCAGCAGCCAAGATGGAGGCCCGCGAATGAACACTGAAGCTTTCTTT | CASSQDGGPRMNTEAFF
. | many | TRBJ1-2 | TRBV6-5 | TGTGCCAGCAGTTACTTGGGGGCCGGCTACACCTTC | CASSYLGAGYTF
. | . | TRBJ1-6 | TRBV20-1 | TGCAGTGCTAGGCCACAGGCGAATTCACCCCTCCACTTT | CSARPQANSPLHF
. | once | TRBJ1-1 | TRBV7-9 | TGTGCCAGCACCGTCGAGCGCCGAGGTGAAGCTTTCTTT | CASTVERRGEAFF
. | few | TRBJ1-1 | TRBV5-1 | TGCGCCAGCAGCGTCGGAGGGATCGACACTGAAGCTTTCTTT | CASSVGGIDTEAFF
. | . | TRBJ2-3 | TRBV7-7 | TGTGCCAGCAGCCCCAGGGGGGCTAGCACAGATACGCAGTATTTT | CASSPRGASTDTQYF
. | . | TRBJ2-2 | TRBV20-1 | TGCAGTGCTAGCTTTTATGGGGGGACGACCGGGGAGCTGTTTTTT | CSASFYGGTTGELFF
. | . | TRBJ1-1 | TRBV7-3 | TGTGCCAGCAGCTCGACGGCATTCACTGAAGCTTTCTTT | CASSSTAFTEAFF
. | . | TRBJ1-1 | TRBV5-1 | TGCGCCAGCAGCTTGCAGGAGGGCTCGGGTGAAGCTTTCTTT | CASSLQEGSGEAFF
. | few | TRBJ2-1 | TRBV6-2/TRBV6-3 | TGTGCCAGCAGTTACGAGGGTATATATGAGCAGTTCTTC | CASSYEGIYEQFF
. | . | TRBJ2-6 | TRBV7-2 | TGTGCCAGCATCGTCCCAGGGTCGCCTTGGCTCCACGTCCTGACTTTC | CASIVPGSPWLHVLTF
. | . | TRBJ1-3 | TRBV18 | TGTGCCAGCCGGCCGGCGGGGGCGGGAGGAAACACCATATATTTT | CASRPAGAGGNTIYF
. | . | TRBJ2-5 | TRBV2 | TGTGCCAGCATTGAAGAGGGGGTGCCAGAGACCCAGTACTTC | CASIEEGVPETQYF
. | few | TRBJ2-3 | TRBV7-2 | TGTGCCAGCAGCCGCACCCAAGGGACAGATACGCAGTATTTT | CASSRTQGTDTQYF
TRBD1 | many | TRBJ1-5 | TRBV10-3 | TGTGCCATCAGTGCTCGACAGGGGGTTGGCCAGCCCCAGCATTTT | CAISARQGVGQPQHF
. | few | TRBJ1-2 | TRBV6-5 | TGTGCCAGCAGCCCCGCAGGGGCAGCTAACTATGGCTACACCTTC | CASSPAGAANYGYTF
. | . | TRBJ2-2 | TRBV5-1 | TGCGCCAGCAGCTTGGACAGGGTCGGTAGGACATCCGGGGAGCTGTTTTTT | CASSLDRVGRTSGELFF
. | . | TRBJ1-2 | TRBV12-3/TRBV12-4 | TGTGCCAGCAGCCTACCGGGTCGTAGGTATGGCTACACCTTC | CASSLPGRRYGYTF
. | many | TRBJ1-1 | TRBV5-6 | TGTGCCAGCAGCCTGCTTGGGGGGGGCTGGGGTGAGAACACTGAAGCTTTCTTT | CASSLLGGGWGENTEAFF
. | many | TRBJ1-4 | TRBV5-1 | TGCGCCAGCAGCTTAATGGCTACGGATGAAAAACTGTTTTTT | CASSLMATDEKLFF
. | . | TRBJ1-2 | TRBV30 | TGTGCCTGGAGTGTGGACAGCTATGGCTACACCTTC | CAWSVDSYGYTF
TRBD1 | . | TRBJ1-5 | TRBV12-3/TRBV12-4 | TGTGCCAGCAGCCCGCGGGACAGGGGTCAGCCCCAGCATTTT | CASSPRDRGQPQHF
TRBD1 | . | TRBJ2-5 | TRBV5-1 | TGCGCCAGCAGCTACAGGGGGGTGGAGACCCAGTACTTC | CASSYRGVETQYF
TRBD2 | few | TRBJ2-1 | TRBV20-1 | TGCAGTGCTAGAGTTTCCAGCGGGGGGGACAATGAGCAGTTCTTC | CSARVSSGGDNEQFF
. | . | TRBJ2-4 | TRBV2 | TGTGCCAGCAGTGGTCCTAGCGAGGACATTCAGTACTTC | CASSGPSEDIQYF
. | . | TRBJ1-1 | TRBV6-6 | TGTGCCAGCAGGATTACAGCCAAGAACACTGAAGCTTTCTTT | CASRITAKNTEAFF
TRBD2 | few | TRBJ2-5 | TRBV6-5 | TGTGCCAGCAGTCCTGGACTAGCGGTCCAAGAGACCCAGTACTTC | CASSPGLAVQETQYF
. | few | TRBJ1-5 | TRBV9 | TGTGCCAGCAGCCCCGGCGCGGACCGCAATCAGCCCCAGCATTTT | CASSPGADRNQPQHF
. | . | TRBJ2-7 | TRBV5-5 | TGTGCCAGCACCCGAGACTCCTACGAGCAGTACTTC | CASTRDSYEQYF
TRBD1 | . | TRBJ2-3 | TRBV9 | TGTGCCAGCAGCCGGGGACAGGGTGGGGCAGATACGCAGTATTTT | CASSRGQGGADTQYF
TRBD1 | few | TRBJ1-4 | TRBV12-5 | TGTGCTAGTGGTCACAGGGGGTCTGGAGAAAAACTGTTTTTT | CASGHRGSGEKLFF
TRBD1 | . | TRBJ2-5 | TRBV7-9 | TGTGCCAGCAGCTACAGGACAGGGGGCGCATCTGAGACCCAGTACTTC | CASSYRTGGASETQYF
. | . | TRBJ1-1 | TRBV5-1 | TGCGCCAGCAGCACCGAACAGGGATCCACTGAAGCTTTCTTT | CASSTEQGSTEAFF
. | few | TRBJ1-1 | TRBV6-6 | TGTGCCAGCAGAACGGCACAGGAGTCTGAAGCTTTCTTT | CASRTAQESEAFF
. | many | TRBJ2-7 | TRBV12-3/TRBV12-4 | TGTGCCAGCAGTTTTAGTACGGGTTACACGTACTTC | CASSFSTGYTYF